The T cell receptor beta chain under discussion was sequenced for a study of shared clonotypes between healthy human individuals. Study outcomes and limitations: Depth was large, yet rarefaction showed that sorted-subset sequencing was incomplete.

A CD45RA-negative memory subset and a CD45RA+ naive subset were separated from the CD4+ cells. Sequencing used immunoSEQ multiplex PCR; TCRdb keeps in-frame clones, though not all of them. The table shows approximately 640,000 clones, with 72% occurring only once. Per germline, CDR1 SGHRS and CDR2 YFSETQ. This CDR3 spans 15 amino acids. V was shortened by 2 bases and J by 5 bases, with 13 bases between the two germline ends. In regard to this clone: Antigen: not known.

The sample comprised memory CD4+ T cells sorted from blood. Subset noted: CD45RA-negative fraction. This receptor was obtained from a woman in her 30s in good health. The chain is built from TRBV5-1 and TRBJ1-4; a weak D match, TRBD1 (5 bases). CDR3 region: CASSLPGTGNEKLFF. DNA for the CDR3: TGCGCCAGCAGCTTACCTGGGACCGGGAATGAAAAACTGTTTTTT.